The entry below gives a single T cell receptor beta chain sequence along with its context. This specimen comes from a study of blood T cell repertoires in COVID-19. On the study more broadly: Material from acute and convalescent COVID-19 was sourced from the United States, Italy and Spain. T cells, B-cell-depleted T cells, or PBMCs provided the cDNA or gDNA that served as material.

In the original workflow: From reference gene primer amplification, estimates of nucleated cell counts were derived. The repertoire was sequenced with immunoSEQ multiplex PCR; TCRdb's copy has only in-frame clones and lacks some. For V, J and clone size, that table is used; D and trimming come from the DNA. In the table there are approximately 130,000 clones, about 83% of which are singletons. Sequenced material: peripheral blood. This clonotype was obtained from a human donor in a cohort sampled during active COVID-19.

As DNA, the CDR3 is TGTGCCAGCGGTCAGGGAAACTATGGCTACACCTTC. Encoded protein: CASGQGNYGYTF. The V gene is TRBV2, the J gene TRBJ1-2; D perhaps matches TRBD1 (5 bases). Germline lookup yields CDR1 SNHLY and CDR2 FYNNEI. Trimming cost V 8 bases and J 2 bases, with 9 bases left between them. The CDR3 sequence is 12 residues long.